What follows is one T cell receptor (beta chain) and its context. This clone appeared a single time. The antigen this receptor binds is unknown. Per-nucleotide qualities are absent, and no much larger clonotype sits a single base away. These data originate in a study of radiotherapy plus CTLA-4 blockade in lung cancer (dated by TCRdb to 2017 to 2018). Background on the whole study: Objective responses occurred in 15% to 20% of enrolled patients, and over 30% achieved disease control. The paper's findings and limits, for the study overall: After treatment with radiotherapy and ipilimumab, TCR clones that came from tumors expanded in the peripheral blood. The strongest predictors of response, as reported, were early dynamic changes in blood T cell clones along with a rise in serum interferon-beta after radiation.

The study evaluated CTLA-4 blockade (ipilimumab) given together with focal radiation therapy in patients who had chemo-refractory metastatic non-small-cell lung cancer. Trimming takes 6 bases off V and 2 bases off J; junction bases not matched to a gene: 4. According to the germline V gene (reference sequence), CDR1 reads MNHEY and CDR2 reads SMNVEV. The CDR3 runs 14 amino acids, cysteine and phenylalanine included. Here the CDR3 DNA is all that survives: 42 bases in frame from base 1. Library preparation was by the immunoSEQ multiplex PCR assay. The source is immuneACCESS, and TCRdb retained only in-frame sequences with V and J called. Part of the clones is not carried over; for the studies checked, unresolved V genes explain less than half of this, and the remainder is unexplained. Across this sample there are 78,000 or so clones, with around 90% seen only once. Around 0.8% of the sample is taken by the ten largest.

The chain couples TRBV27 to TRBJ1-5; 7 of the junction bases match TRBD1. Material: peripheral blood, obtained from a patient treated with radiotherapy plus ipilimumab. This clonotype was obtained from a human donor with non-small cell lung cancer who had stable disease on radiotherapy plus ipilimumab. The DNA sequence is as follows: TGTGCCAGCAGACTACAGGGGCGCAATCAGCCCCAGCATTTT. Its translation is CASRLQGRNQPQHF.